This TCR beta chain was sequenced in a study of response to subunit inactivated influenza vaccine. One entry per CDR3 protein results from TCRdb running MiXCR on the RT-PCR reads. The profile shows approximately 520,000 distinct CDR3 sequences, less than 30% of them singletons. The V end was cut by 5 bases, the J end by 7 bases, with 10 bases between. Germline values: CDR1 SEHNR, CDR2 FQNEAQ (reference sequence). The CDR3 is 12 amino acids. This chain joins TRBV7-9 and TRBJ2-3, with D possibly called TRBD1 or TRBD2 (5 bases each). Sequencing was performed on CD4+ T cells sorted from PBMCs, taken more than 4 days after vaccination. This TCR came from a man over 45 who received an inactivated influenza vaccine. Here the CDR3 reads CASSGDLYTQYF. Written as DNA, the CDR3 is TGTGCCAGCAGCGGGGACCTCTATACGCAGTATTTT. The variable domain in full, completed from reference TRBV7-9 and TRBJ2-3, reads DTGVSQNPRHKITKRGQNVTFRCDPISEHNRLYWYRQTLGQGPEFLTYFQNEAQLEKSRLLSDRFSAERPKGSFSTLEIQRTEQGDSAMYLCASSGDLYTQYFGPGTRLTVL.